Listed below are T cell receptor beta chains from one sample, sequenced in a study of identical twins. From the 5' RACE reads, TCRdb called clonotypes with MiXCR, one entry per CDR3 protein. The data show nearly 650,000 distinct CDR3 sequences, less than 9% seen once. This sample also appeared in a second study, on yellow fever vaccine responses in identical twins.

What was sequenced was PBMCs. The receptors here all came from a young woman in good health. Both conserved end residues are part of each CDR3. A D gene is named only where the DNA matches it firmly. Some rows have no size entry. The others give once, few or many, or a class for an expanded clone.

>many|TRBJ1-1|.|TRBV12-3/TRBV12-4
CAGPGAAEAFF
TGTGCCGGCCCGGGTGCAGCTGAAGCTTTCTTT
>once|TRBJ1-5|.|TRBV7-2
CASSLAVIGNQPQHF
TGTGCCAGCAGCTTAGCAGTTATCGGCAATCAGCCCCAGCATTTT
>.|TRBJ2-5|.|TRBV20-1
CSARDLQGRSQETQYF
TGCAGTGCTAGAGATCTCCAGGGAAGGAGCCAAGAGACCCAGTACTTC
>many|TRBJ1-2|.|TRBV29-1
CSVEDVLDRDGYTF
TGCAGCGTTGAAGATGTCCTGGATAGGGATGGCTACACCTTC
>many|TRBJ1-3|TRBD1|TRBV12-3/TRBV12-4
CASRNRGHSGNTIYF
TGTGCCAGCAGAAACAGGGGGCACTCTGGAAACACCATATATTTT
>.|TRBJ2-1|.|TRBV29-1
CSVTVSSYNEQFF
TGCAGCGTGACAGTTAGCTCCTACAATGAGCAGTTCTTC
>many|TRBJ1-2|.|TRBV12-3/TRBV12-4
CASSTDILYGYTF
TGTGCCAGCAGTACCGACATCTTATATGGCTACACCTTC
>many|TRBJ2-5|TRBD1|TRBV5-1
CASSDPDRELLETQYF
TGCGCCAGCAGCGATCCGGACAGGGAACTGTTGGAGACCCAGTACTTC
>.|TRBJ2-7|.|TRBV5-1
CASSSAALGISEQYF
TGCGCCAGCAGCAGCGCCGCCCTTGGGATTTCAGAGCAGTACTTC
>few|TRBJ2-5|TRBD1|TRBV7-9
CASSPHEKGAFQETQYF
TGTGCCAGCAGCCCACACGAAAAGGGGGCTTTCCAAGAGACCCAGTACTTC
>.|TRBJ2-6|.|TRBV6-1
CASSQGSLPGANVLTF
TGTGCCAGCAGCCAAGGATCCTTACCCGGGGCCAACGTCCTGACTTTC
>many|TRBJ1-1|TRBD1|TRBV4-1
CASSPRGLNTEAFF
TGCGCCAGCAGCCCCAGGGGGCTGAACACTGAAGCTTTCTTT
>few|TRBJ2-5|TRBD2|TRBV5-1
CASNPISGRETQYF
TGCGCCAGCAACCCGATTAGCGGGCGAGAGACCCAGTACTTC
>.|TRBJ1-5|TRBD1|TRBV6-5
CASSYRQGMGPQHF
TGTGCCAGCAGTTATAGACAGGGAATGGGCCCCCAGCATTTT
>many|TRBJ2-2|.|TRBV24-1
CATSDPGTPNTGELFF
TGTGCCACCAGTGATCCCGGAACTCCAAACACCGGGGAGCTGTTTTTT
>few|TRBJ2-7|TRBD1|TRBV5-1
CASSSGQDYEQYF
TGCGCCAGCAGTTCGGGACAGGACTACGAGCAGTACTTC
>many|TRBJ2-2|.|TRBV6-1
CASSEGVNTGELFF
TGTGCCAGCAGTGAAGGGGTGAACACCGGGGAGCTGTTTTTT
>.|TRBJ2-3|.|TRBV7-6
CASSDPGGTDIRAQYF
TGTGCCAGCAGCGACCCCGGAGGGACAGACATTCGCGCGCAGTATTTT
>many|TRBJ2-1|TRBD1|TRBV5-5
CASSIPQGDRPTYNEQFF
TGTGCCAGCAGCATACCACAAGGGGACAGGCCCACCTACAATGAGCAGTTCTTC
>.|TRBJ2-1|TRBD1|TRBV5-5
CASSFYWFADWQGGFRF
TGTGCCAGCAGCTTTTATTGGTTTGCGGACTGGCAAGGGGGCTTCCGATTC
>many|TRBJ1-1|TRBD1|TRBV11-2
CASRPKNRGLNTEAFF
TGTGCCAGCAGGCCCAAAAACAGGGGATTGAACACTGAAGCTTTCTTT
>.|TRBJ2-2|TRBD2|TRBV20-1
CSARQSGLAVTGELFF
TGCAGTGCTAGACAGTCGGGACTAGCGGTTACCGGGGAGCTGTTTTTT
>many|TRBJ2-1|TRBD1|TRBV5-1
CASSLLPPRDRAFNEQFF
TGCGCCAGCAGCTTATTACCCCCCCGGGACAGGGCGTTCAATGAGCAGTTCTTC
>few|TRBJ1-2|.|TRBV6-6
CASKDRSNYGYTF
TGTGCCAGCAAGGACAGATCTAACTATGGCTACACCTTC
>many|TRBJ2-3|.|TRBV5-6
CASSLGSVFGQYF
TGTGCCAGCAGCTTGGGTAGTGTTTTTGGGCAGTATTTT
>few|TRBJ1-4|.|TRBV3-1
CASSLYSLTNEKLFF
TGTGCCAGCAGCCTTTACAGCCTCACGAATGAAAAACTGTTTTTT
>.|TRBJ1-1|TRBD1|TRBV7-2
CASSLGRTGLTEAFF
TGTGCCAGCAGCTTAGGAAGGACAGGGCTTACTGAAGCTTTCTTT
>few|TRBJ2-3|TRBD2|TRBV7-8
CATQRDSRGTDTQYF
TGTGCCACCCAGCGGGACTCTAGGGGCACAGATACGCAGTATTTT
>many|TRBJ1-5|.|TRBV29-1
CSVEVGWPNNQPQHF
TGCAGCGTTGAAGTGGGATGGCCCAACAATCAGCCCCAGCATTTT
>few|TRBJ1-1|.|TRBV27
CASSFKGVSAAWTEAFF
TGTGCCAGCAGTTTTAAGGGGGTGTCGGCTGCATGGACTGAAGCTTTCTTT
>many|TRBJ2-1|.|TRBV6-1
CASTPYPGLQYNEQFF
TGTGCCAGCACCCCTTATCCGGGACTTCAATACAATGAGCAGTTCTTC
>few|TRBJ1-1|TRBD1|TRBV7-9
CASSTTGSGEAFF
TGTGCCAGCAGCACGACAGGGTCGGGTGAAGCTTTCTTT
>many|TRBJ2-3|.|TRBV29-1
CSVEDPGRQGGTDTQYF
TGCAGCGTTGAAGATCCGGGGCGGCAGGGAGGCACAGATACGCAGTATTTT
>few|TRBJ2-6|.|TRBV10-3
CAISESTTYAAAGANVLTF
TGTGCCATCAGTGAGTCGACAACATATGCAGCTGCTGGGGCCAACGTCCTGACTTTC
>many|TRBJ2-1|TRBD2|TRBV12-3/TRBV12-4
CASSLEAGVGSYNEQFF
TGTGCCAGCAGTTTAGAGGCGGGGGTCGGCTCCTACAATGAGCAGTTCTTC
>many|TRBJ2-5|.|TRBV11-2
CASRRVGRETQYF
TGTGCCAGCAGAAGGGTGGGGCGGGAGACCCAGTACTTC
>.|TRBJ2-2|.|TRBV7-6
CASSPRESGELFF
TGTGCCAGCAGCCCCCGGGAGTCCGGGGAGCTGTTTTTT
>few|TRBJ1-2|TRBD1|TRBV7-9
CASIQPGQGRYGYTF
TGTGCCAGCATCCAACCGGGACAGGGGCGCTATGGCTACACCTTC
>many|TRBJ2-3|TRBD1|TRBV20-1
CSARAPTGQGPDTQYF
TGCAGTGCTAGAGCTCCCACGGGACAGGGGCCAGATACGCAGTATTTT
>.|TRBJ2-6|.|TRBV5-1
CASSLGTNSGANVLTF
TGCGCCAGCAGCTTGGGAACTAACTCTGGGGCCAACGTCCTGACTTTC
>many|TRBJ1-6|.|TRBV12-3/TRBV12-4
CASSFPHSPLHF
TGTGCCAGCAGTTTCCCACACTCACCCCTCCACTTT
>few|TRBJ2-1|TRBD2|TRBV11-3
CASSRFSGRLNEQFF
TGTGCCAGCAGCCGTTTTAGCGGGAGATTAAATGAGCAGTTCTTC
>many|TRBJ1-1|.|TRBV7-6
CASSATLGGSSEAFF
TGTGCCAGCAGCGCCACACTGGGCGGCTCATCTGAAGCTTTCTTT